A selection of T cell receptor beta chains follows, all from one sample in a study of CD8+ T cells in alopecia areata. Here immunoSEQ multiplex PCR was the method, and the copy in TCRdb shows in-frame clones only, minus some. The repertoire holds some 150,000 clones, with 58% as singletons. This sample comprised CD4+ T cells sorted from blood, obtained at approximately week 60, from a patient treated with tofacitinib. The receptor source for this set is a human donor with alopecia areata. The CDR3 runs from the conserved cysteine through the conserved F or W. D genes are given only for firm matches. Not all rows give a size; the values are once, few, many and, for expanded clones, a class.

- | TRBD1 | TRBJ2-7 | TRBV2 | TGTGCCAGCAGATCCGGGACAGCCTACTACGAGCAGTACTTC | CASRSGTAYYEQYF
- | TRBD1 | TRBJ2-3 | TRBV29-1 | TGCAGCGGGGGACAGGGCACAGATACGCAGTATTTT | CSGGQGTDTQYF
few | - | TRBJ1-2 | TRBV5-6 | TGTGCCAGCAGCAAAGACGATGGGCGAGGCTACACCTTC | CASSKDDGRGYTF
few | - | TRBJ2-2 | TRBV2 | TGTGCCAGCTCACCTTCCACAGGGACCTTCACCGGGGAGCTGTTTTTT | CASSPSTGTFTGELFF
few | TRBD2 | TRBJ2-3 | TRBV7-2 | TGTGCCAGTGGGGCGGGGGGACTAACTAGCACAGATACGCAGTATTTT | CASGAGGLTSTDTQYF
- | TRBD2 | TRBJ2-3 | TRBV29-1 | TGCAGCGTTGAAGATAAACTAGCGGGGGGCGGGACGCAGTATTTT | CSVEDKLAGGGTQYF
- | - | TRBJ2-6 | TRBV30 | TGTGCCTGGGGGCTCCCCGGGGCCAACGTCCTGACTTTC | CAWGLPGANVLTF
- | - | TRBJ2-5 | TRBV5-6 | TGTGCCAGCAGCTTTGGGTCACAAGAGACCCAGTACTTC | CASSFGSQETQYF
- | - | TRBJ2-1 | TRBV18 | TGTGCCAGCTCGCTCTACAATGAGCAGTTCTTC | CASSLYNEQFF
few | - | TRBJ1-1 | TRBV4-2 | TGTGCCAGCAGCCAAGACTCAAAGAACACTGAAGCTTTCTTT | CASSQDSKNTEAFF